The T cell receptor (beta chain) described here comes from a study of cytomegalovirus exposure and HLA in healthy donors. Whole-study findings and limits: Some segments of the V type, notably TRBV6-2 and TRBV6-3, were excluded as indistinguishable. In vitro assays verified that a few CMV-associated chains recognized CMV antigens specifically.

With 60 Vbeta and 13 Jbeta primers, the PCR was carried out. Sequenced by immunoSEQ multiplex PCR; TCRdb stores in-frame clones only, minus some. This table has over 100,000 clones, less than 80% appearing once. With regard to this clone: What it recognizes is unknown.

The germline gives CDR1 SGHNT, CDR2 YENEEA. V shed 6 bases and J 0 bases; nucleotides not matched to a gene: 10. The CDR3 sequence is 16 residues long. This clonotype originated in a man aged 50-60 years in good health and CMV-seropositive. The sequenced material came from PBMCs. The V gene is TRBV11-3, the J gene TRBJ1-1, with 7 bases fitting TRBD1. The CDR3 is CASRPGTVTLNTEAFF. As DNA, the CDR3 is TGTGCCAGCAGACCTGGGACAGTTACCTTGAACACTGAAGCTTTCTTT. The entire variable domain, with the rest obtained from reference TRBV11-3 and TRBJ1-1, is as follows: EAGVVQSPRYKIIEKKQPVAFWCNPISGHNTLYWYLQNLGQGPELLIRYENEEAVDDSQLPKDRFSAERLKGVDSTLKIQPAELGDSAVYLCASRPGTVTLNTEAFFGQGTRLTVV.